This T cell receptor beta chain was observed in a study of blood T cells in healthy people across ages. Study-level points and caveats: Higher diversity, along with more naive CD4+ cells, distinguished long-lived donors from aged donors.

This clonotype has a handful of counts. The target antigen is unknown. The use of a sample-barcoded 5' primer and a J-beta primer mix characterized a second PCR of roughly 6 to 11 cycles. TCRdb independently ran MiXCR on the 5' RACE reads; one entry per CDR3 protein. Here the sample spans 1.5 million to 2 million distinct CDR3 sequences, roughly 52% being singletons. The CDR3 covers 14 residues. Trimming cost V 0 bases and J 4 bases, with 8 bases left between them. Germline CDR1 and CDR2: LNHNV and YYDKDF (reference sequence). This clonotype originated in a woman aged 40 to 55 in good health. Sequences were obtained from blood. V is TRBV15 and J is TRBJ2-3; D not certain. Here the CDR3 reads CATSRDGPPDTQYF. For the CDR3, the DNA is TGTGCCACCAGCAGAGATGGCCCCCCAGATACGCAGTATTTT.